This T cell receptor beta chain emerged from a study of OX40 agonist ivuxolimab in advanced cancers. Looking at the study overall: Patients treated during dose escalation were battling hepatocellular carcinoma, melanoma, renal cell or head and neck cancer.

General observations from the study: The mean number of expanded clones was higher in CD8+ T cells than in CD4+. Antigens targeted by the expanded peripheral T cells were not determined.

Here immunoSEQ multiplex PCR was the method, and the copy in TCRdb shows in-frame clones only, minus some. The sample lists 78,000 or so clones, about 85% occurring once. The V end lost 0 bases, the J end lost 3 bases, and 4 bases lay between the germline ends. Germline V gene data show CDR1 as SEHNR and CDR2 as FQNEAQ (reference sequence). The CDR3 totals 13 residues. Regarding this clone: Its antigen is not known.

The TCR comes from an adult with an advanced solid tumor such as melanoma, head and neck, liver or kidney cancer. The rearrangement joins TRBV7-9 to TRBJ2-3, with unresolved D. The input for sequencing was CD4+ or CD8+ T cells sorted from blood, taken in a trial of the OX40 agonist ivuxolimab. The CDR3 here is CASSLASTDTQYF. As DNA, the CDR3 is TGTGCCAGCAGCTTAGCGTCTACAGATACGCAGTATTTT.